This T cell receptor beta chain was captured in a study of Ad26.COV2.S vaccination and SARS-CoV-2 variants. The study's findings and limits: Vaccinated and placebo-treated recipients had similar non-spike TCR breadth.

On this clone: The antigen is unknown.

Treatment of the sample: around 19 received Ad26.COV2.S at low or high dose, single or two shots; about 5 received placebo; per-sample allocation not given. Sample collection was performed on day 63 after the first vaccine or placebo injection. Sequencing was performed with immunoSEQ multiplex PCR; in TCRdb, only in-frame clones are kept and a portion is missing. Among roughly 320,000 clones listed, about 86% were seen once. Sequencing was performed on peripheral blood, taken in a trial of Ad26.COV2.S vaccine versus placebo. This clonotype originated in a person between 18 and 65 years old who received the Ad26.COV2.S COVID-19 vaccine or a placebo.

The CDR3 nucleotides are TGCGCCAGCAGCTCACTTGGGGGACAGGGGTTAGGAGATACGCAGTATTTT. Translation: CASSSLGGQGLGDTQYF. The chain recombines TRBV5-1 with TRBJ2-3; 10 positions agree with TRBD1. V lost 3 bases, J lost 5 bases, and 12 bases stayed unmatched. Germline V lookup: CDR1 SGHRS, CDR2 YFSETQ. The CDR3 is made up of 17 amino acids. The variable domain in full, with the rest retrieved from reference TRBV5-1 and TRBJ2-3, is KAGVTQTPRYLIKTRGQQVTLSCSPISGHRSVSWYQQTPGQGLQFLFEYFSETQRNKGNFPGRFSGRQFSNSRSEMNVSTLELGDSALYLCASSSLGGQGLGDTQYFGPGTRLTVL.